This entry features one TCR beta chain sequence. Its cognate antigen is unknown. V dropped 6 bases and J dropped 5; count of bases not matched to a gene: 3. The germline V gene has CDR1 MDHEN and CDR2 SYDVKM. The CDR3 is 13 residues long. The source of the sample is a study of cytomegalovirus exposure and HLA in healthy donors. About the research overall: Among 398 genotyped donors, about 83% fell in the Caucasian-associated ancestry cluster. Whole-study results and caveats: Listed as cytomegalovirus-associated were roughly 180 TCR beta chains.

PCR used 60 Vbeta primers and 13 Jbeta primers. The repertoire was sequenced with immunoSEQ multiplex PCR; TCRdb's copy has only in-frame clones and lacks some. Of under 200,000 clones detected, 75% to 90% appear once; the ten largest clones hold approximately 0.31%. J is TRBJ2-5 and V is TRBV28; TRBD2 matches at 10 bases. The specimen was PBMCs. This TCR was sampled from a woman aged 25 to 39 in good health and CMV-seronegative. The CDR3, as DNA: TGTGCCAGCAGCCGTAGCGGGAGGGAGACCCAGTACTTC. It specifies CASSRSGRETQYF. Drawing the rest from reference TRBV28 and TRBJ2-5, the complete variable domain is DVKVTQSSRYLVKRTGEKVFLECVQDMDHENMFWYRQDPGLGLRLIYFSYDVKMKEKGDIPEGYSVSREKKERFSLILESASTNQTSMYLCASSRSGRETQYFGPGTRLLVL.